This T cell receptor (beta chain) appears in the sequencing data of a study of a mutant IDH1 vaccine in newly diagnosed glioma. Whole-study context: Males made up about 60% and females roughly 40% of treated patients, whose mean age was roughly 40 years. Patients arrived already treated with radiotherapy, temozolomide, or both, most having had both. Points from the study as a whole: Patients showed vaccine-induced immune responses at a rate of roughly 93%.

Trimming took off 7 bases at V and 3 bases at J, with 12 bases between the two ends. There are 14 residues in the CDR3. The germline V gene has CDR1 MNHNY and CDR2 SVGAGI (reference sequence). The data were produced by immunoSEQ multiplex PCR, yet TCRdb's version contains in-frame clones alone and is incomplete. The profile shows nearly 50,000 clones, more than 80% of them singletons. Of note for this clone: The antigen is unknown.

Time point here: baseline, week 1 (first vaccination visit). This sample's treatment: pre-vaccination baseline after standard-of-care therapy. New IDH1-mutant, ATRX-lost WHO grade 3 or 4 astrocytomas occurred in donors. The chain carries TRBV6-6 and TRBJ1-4; D perhaps matches TRBD1 (5 bases). The sequence was collected from a man aged 35-49 years with glioma. The specimen comprised PBMCs, sampled from a glioma patient treated with radiotherapy, temozolomide or both. In DNA form, the CDR3 reads TGTGCCAGCATCGACAGCGGGGCTAATGAAAAACTGTTTTTT. It specifies CASIDSGANEKLFF.